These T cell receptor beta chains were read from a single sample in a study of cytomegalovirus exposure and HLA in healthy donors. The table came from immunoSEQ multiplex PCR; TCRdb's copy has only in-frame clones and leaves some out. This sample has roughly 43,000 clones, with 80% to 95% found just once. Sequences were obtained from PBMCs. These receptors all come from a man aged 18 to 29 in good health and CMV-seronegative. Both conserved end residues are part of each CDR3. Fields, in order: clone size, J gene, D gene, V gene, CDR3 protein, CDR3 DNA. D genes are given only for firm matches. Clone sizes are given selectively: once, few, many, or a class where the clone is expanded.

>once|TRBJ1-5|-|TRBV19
CASSREQGAGNQPQHF
TGTGCCAGTAGTAGAGAACAGGGAGCGGGGAATCAGCCCCAGCATTTT
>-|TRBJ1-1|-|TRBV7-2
CASSPGRAVWAFF
TGTGCCAGCAGCCCGGGAAGGGCGGTCTGGGCTTTCTTT
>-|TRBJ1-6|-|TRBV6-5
CASTVQRDSPLHF
TGTGCCAGCACCGTTCAGCGGGATTCACCCCTCCACTTT
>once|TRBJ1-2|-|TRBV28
CASSLGSGVQGYTF
TGTGCCAGCAGTTTAGGTTCCGGGGTCCAAGGCTACACCTTC
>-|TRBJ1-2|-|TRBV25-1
CASSVDRIGGYTF
TGTGCCAGCAGTGTCGACAGGATAGGTGGCTACACCTTC
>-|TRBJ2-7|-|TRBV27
CASSTSLTYEQYF
TGTGCCAGCAGTACTAGCCTGACTTACGAGCAGTACTTC
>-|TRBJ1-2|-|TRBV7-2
CASSQGSGQIGYTF
TGTGCCAGCAGCCAGGGTTCAGGGCAAATTGGCTACACCTTC
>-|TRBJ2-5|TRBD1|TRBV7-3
CASSLAGQGASETQYF
TGTGCCAGCAGCTTAGCGGGACAGGGGGCATCGGAGACCCAGTACTTC
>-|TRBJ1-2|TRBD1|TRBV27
CASSLTGNYGYTF
TGTGCCAGCAGTTTGACAGGGAACTATGGCTACACCTTC
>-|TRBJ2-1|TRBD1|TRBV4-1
CASSDWTGSSYNEQFF
TGCGCCAGCAGTGACTGGACAGGGAGCTCCTACAATGAGCAGTTCTTC
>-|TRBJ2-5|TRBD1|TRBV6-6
CASRGQGGYQETQYF
TGTGCCAGCCGCGGACAGGGGGGGTACCAAGAGACCCAGTACTTC
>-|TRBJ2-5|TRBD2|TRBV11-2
CASSLGNSGVQETQYF
TGTGCCAGCAGCTTGGGAAATAGCGGGGTCCAAGAGACCCAGTACTTC
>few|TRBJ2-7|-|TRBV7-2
CASSLVTYEQYF
TGTGCCAGCAGCTTAGTTACCTACGAGCAGTACTTC
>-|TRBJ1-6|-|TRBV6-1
CASSDQGNLNSPLHF
TGTGCCAGCAGTGATCAGGGGAATTTGAATTCACCCCTCCACTTT
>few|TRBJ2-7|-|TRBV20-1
CSASTGDLYF
TGCAGTGCTAGTACGGGAGACCTGTACTTC
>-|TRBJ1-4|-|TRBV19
CASSIQINEKLFF
TGTGCCAGTAGTATCCAGATTAATGAAAAACTGTTTTTT
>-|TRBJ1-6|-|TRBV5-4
CASSSAPLQINSYNSPLHF
TGTGCCAGCAGCTCCGCCCCCCTACAGATCAACTCCTATAATTCACCCCTCCACTTT
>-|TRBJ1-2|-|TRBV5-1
CASSLVGAIGYTF
TGCGCCAGCAGCTTGGTAGGGGCGATTGGCTACACCTTC
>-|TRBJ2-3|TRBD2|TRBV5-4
CASSLSPSGGSDTQYF
TGTGCCAGCAGCTTATCTCCTAGCGGCGGGTCAGATACGCAGTATTTT
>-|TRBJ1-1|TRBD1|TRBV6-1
CASSPRTGLNTEAFF
TGTGCCAGCAGCCCCCGGACAGGACTGAACACTGAAGCTTTCTTT
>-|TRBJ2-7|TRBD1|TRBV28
CASSSDRGDEQYF
TGTGCCAGCAGTTCGGACAGGGGGGACGAGCAGTACTTC
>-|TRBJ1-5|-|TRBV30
CAWTGGRDQPQHF
TGTGCCTGGACAGGAGGAAGGGATCAGCCCCAGCATTTT
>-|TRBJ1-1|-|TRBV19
CASTPSQGFTEAFF
TGTGCCAGTACCCCATCGCAGGGGTTCACTGAAGCTTTCTTT
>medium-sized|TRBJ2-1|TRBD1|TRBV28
CASSLGTAGEQFF
TGTGCCAGCAGTTTAGGGACAGCAGGTGAGCAGTTCTTC
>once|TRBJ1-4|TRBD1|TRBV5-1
CASSSSGTDNEKLFF
TGCGCCAGCAGCTCTTCCGGGACAGATAATGAAAAACTGTTTTTT
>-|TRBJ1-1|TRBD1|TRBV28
CASSRTGGTTEAFF
TGTGCCAGCAGCCGGACAGGGGGGACCACTGAAGCTTTCTTT
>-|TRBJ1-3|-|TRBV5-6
CASSFSASGSGNTIYF
TGTGCCAGCAGCTTTAGTGCTTCGGGCTCTGGAAACACCATATATTTT
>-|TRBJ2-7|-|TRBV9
CASSASAQALYEQYF
TGTGCCAGCAGCGCTAGCGCCCAGGCCCTCTACGAGCAGTACTTC
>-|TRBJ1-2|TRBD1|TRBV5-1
CASSPDRPGTGYGYTF
TGCGCCAGCAGCCCGGACAGACCCGGGACAGGCTATGGCTACACCTTC
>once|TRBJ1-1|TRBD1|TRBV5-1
CASRQGKNTEAFF
TGCGCCAGCAGACAGGGGAAGAACACCGAAGCTTTCTTT
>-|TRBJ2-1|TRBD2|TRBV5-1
CASLSRTSGGGSYNEQFF
TGCGCCAGCCTCTCCCGGACTAGCGGGGGGGGTTCCTACAATGAGCAGTTCTTC
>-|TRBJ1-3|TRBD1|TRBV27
CASSRTGAFSGNTIYF
TGTGCCAGCAGTAGGACAGGGGCATTTTCTGGAAACACCATATATTTT
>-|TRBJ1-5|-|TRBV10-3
CAISDGNQPQHF
TGTGCCATCAGTGACGGCAATCAGCCCCAGCATTTT
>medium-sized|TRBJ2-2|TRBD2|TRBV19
CASNSGRTGELFF
TGTGCCAGTAACAGCGGGAGGACCGGGGAGCTGTTTTTT
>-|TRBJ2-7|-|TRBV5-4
CASSFGQYSSYEQYF
TGTGCCAGCAGCTTCGGACAGTATAGCTCCTACGAGCAGTACTTC
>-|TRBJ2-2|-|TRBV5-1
CASLLTPSNTGELFF
TGCGCCAGTTTACTGACTCCTTCGAACACCGGGGAGCTGTTTTTT
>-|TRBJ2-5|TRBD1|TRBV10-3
CAISPGTGTRETQYF
TGTGCCATCAGTCCCGGGACAGGGACGCGCGAGACCCAGTACTTC
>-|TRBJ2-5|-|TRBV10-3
CAAKEQGQETQYF
TGTGCCGCAAAAGAACAGGGACAAGAGACCCAGTACTTC
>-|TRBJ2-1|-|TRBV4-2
CASSQGLRSYNEQFF
TGTGCCAGCAGCCAAGGACTACGCTCCTACAATGAGCAGTTCTTC
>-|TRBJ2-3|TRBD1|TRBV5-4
CASSRDRVAFDTQYF
TGTGCCAGCAGCCGGGACAGGGTTGCATTCGATACGCAGTATTTT